The TCR beta chain under discussion was sequenced for a study of PD-L1 blockade in urothelial cancer. Overall study: Most of the 29 patients were men who had bladder-origin urothelial cancer.

Stated time point: peripheral blood 6 weeks after treatment start. Measured with immunoSEQ multiplex PCR; TCRdb has only the in-frame clones, and not every one. The sample includes 15,000 to 20,000 clones, over 80% of them seen just once. Study results and limitations: The study found that durable-benefit patients expanded tumor-associated blood clones more at 3 weeks.

As concerns this clone: Its target is unknown.

The CDR3 is 18 residues long. Germline lookup yields CDR1 LNHNV and CDR2 YYDKDF (reference sequence). V lost 1 base to trimming and J lost 0 bases, with 16 bases between them. Here the sequenced sample was PBMCs, taken around atezolizumab (anti-PD-L1) treatment. This sequence joins TRBV15 and TRBJ1-5; no firm D call. The receptor was derived from a man between 50 and 59 years old with urothelial cancer. The CDR3 nucleotides read TGTGCCACCAGCAGAGGACTCCGCCCATTAAATAGCAATCAGCCCCAGCATTTT. Translating gives CATSRGLRPLNSNQPQHF.